A single sample gave rise to the 22 T cell receptor beta chains below, sequenced in a study of T-cell memory formation after mild COVID-19. Via MiXCR, TCRdb re-called the 5' RACE reads, giving one row per CDR3 protein. The table has 350,000 or so distinct CDR3 sequences, 10% to 15% seen once; the top ten hold around a fifth. Sequencing was done on a sample of PBMCs or a T cell subset sorted from them (not recorded which). All receptors derive from a man younger than 35 who had mild COVID-19 (a few samples of this study predate the infection). Cell type and time point are not known.

This clonotype has more than one count but fewer than ten. The chain has TRBV12-3 or TRBV12-4 and TRBJ2-5; no definite D call. Trimming removed 11 bases at V and 0 bases at J, with 13 bases between. This CDR3 spans 13 amino acids. This CDR3 reads CAVHLPNQETQYF. CDR3 DNA: TGTGCCGTCCATCTGCCAAACCAAGAGACCCAGTACTTC.

This clonotype has at least ten counts. The genes are TRBV24-1 and TRBJ2-1; 11 bases match TRBD1. This CDR3 is built from 15 residues. Trimming took 3 bases from V and 6 from J; bases not matched to a gene: 3. Germline values: CDR1 KGHDR, CDR2 SFDVKD. Here the CDR3 reads CATSDPGTGGNEQFF. CDR3 coding DNA: TGTGCCACCAGTGATCCGGGGACAGGGGGCAATGAGCAGTTCTTC.

This chain joins TRBV5-1 and TRBJ1-4; D unresolved. This CDR3 comprises 12 residues. Trimming cost V 5 bases and J 7 bases, with 9 bases left between them. Germline assignment: CDR1 SGHRS and CDR2 YFSETQ. DNA for the CDR3: TGCGCCAGCAGACGGATCGGTGAAAAACTGTTTTTT. It encodes CASRRIGEKLFF.

The V call is TRBV29-1, the J call TRBJ1-2; tentatively, D is TRBD1 (5 bases). Germline V CDR1 and CDR2: SQVTM, ANQGSEA. Trimming took off 0 bases at V and 4 bases at J, with 12 bases between the two ends. CDR3 length equals 14 residues. The chain's CDR3 is CSVEDRRRGYGYTF. CDR3 sequence (DNA): TGCAGCGTTGAAGACAGGAGAAGGGGCTATGGCTACACCTTC.

This clonotype has only a few counts. The chain uses TRBV24-1 and TRBJ2-5, with D uncertain. The germline V gene encodes CDR1 KGHDR and CDR2 SFDVKD. Trimming removed 4 bases at V and 9 bases at J, with 17 bases between. This CDR3 spans 14 amino acids. CDR3 residues: CATSERTAPRAQYF. In DNA form, the CDR3 reads TGTGCCACCAGTGAACGGACGGCTCCTAGAGCCCAGTACTTC.

This clonotype was observed a few times. V and J are TRBV7-6 and TRBJ2-7; D possibly matches TRBD1 or TRBD2 (5 bases each). The CDR3 sequence is 15 residues long. Germline lookup yields CDR1 SGHVS and CDR2 FNYEAQ. The V end lost 1 base, the J end lost 5 bases, and 15 bases lay between the germline ends. CDR3 DNA: TGTGCCAGCAGCTTAGGACGGGACCCGGGCCACGAGCAGTACTTC. Translating gives CASSLGRDPGHEQYF.

The chain has TRBV12-3 or TRBV12-4 and TRBJ1-1; no clear D gene. With 0 bases removed from V and 0 bases from J, the gap between germline ends came to 14 bases. The length of the CDR3 is 17 residues. In nucleotides, the CDR3 is TGTGCCAGCAGTTTAGCCTGGGCCAGCCGGATGAACACTGAAGCTTTCTTT. Translating it yields CASSLAWASRMNTEAFF.

This clonotype has ten or more counts. The chain joins TRBV12-3 or TRBV12-4 to TRBJ2-5; 7 bases agree with TRBD2. V gave up 1 base and J gave up 4 bases; unmatched junction bases: 3. CDR3 size: 14 residues. In DNA form, the CDR3 reads TGTGCCAGCAGTTTAGAGCGGGGTAGAGAGACCCAGTACTTC. Translating gives CASSLERGRETQYF.

This clonotype was detected only a few times. This rearrangement joins TRBV7-9 to TRBJ1-3; a weak D match, TRBD1 (6 bases). The CDR3 length is 16 residues. Germline CDR1 is SEHNR and CDR2 is FQNEAQ (reference sequence). V lost 5 bases and J 4 bases, leaving 18 bases between the germline ends. For the CDR3, the DNA is TGTGCCAGCAGCCTGGGGTTAACAGGGAACGGAAACACCATATATTTT. Protein: CASSLGLTGNGNTIYF.

This clonotype has more than one count but fewer than ten. The CDR3 nucleotides read TGTGCCAGCGAACCTATGGACAGGGGCAACTATGGCTACACCTTC. Its protein product is CASEPMDRGNYGYTF. V is TRBV25-1 and J is TRBJ1-2; the match to TRBD1 covers 9 bases. The CDR3 runs to 15 residues. V shed 8 bases, J shed 2 bases, and the junction held 9 bases outside the gene matches. Germline V lookup: CDR1 MGHDK, CDR2 SYGVNS.

This clonotype was counted between two and nine times. The V call is TRBV28, the J call TRBJ2-5; TRBD2 might be the D (6 bases). V gave up 6 bases and J gave up 1 base, with 15 bases separating them. The CDR3 sequence is 15 residues long. Germline V gene data show CDR1 as MDHEN and CDR2 as SYDVKM. The CDR3 DNA follows: TGTGCCAGCAGCCCCCAGGGAGGCCCCCAAGAGACCCAGTACTTC. Translating it yields CASSPQGGPQETQYF.

V is TRBV7-2 and J is TRBJ2-3; 8 bases are shared with TRBD1. Germline V lookup: CDR1 SGHTA, CDR2 FQGNSA. J gave up 0 bases and V 5 bases, and 7 bases lay outside the gene matches. This CDR3 has 16 amino acids. CDR3 nucleotides: TGTGCCAGCAGCCCCGACAGGGGTCTAAGCACAGATACGCAGTATTTT. This translates into CASSPDRGLSTDTQYF.

The chain uses TRBV4-2 and TRBJ2-3; possible D gene TRBD2, 5 bases. CDR1 is LGHNA and CDR2 is YNFKEQ in the germline V gene. V was clipped by 1 base and J by 1 base, with 9 bases between them. This CDR3 region has 15 residues. CDR3 amino acids: CASSQGHSGTDTQYF. The CDR3 coding sequence is TGTGCCAGCAGCCAAGGGCATAGCGGCACAGATACGCAGTATTTT.

The chain combines TRBV11-3 with TRBJ2-3; D is undetermined. Germline CDR1 SGHNT, CDR2 YENEEA. V shed 2 bases and J shed 2 bases, with 11 bases lying between them. The CDR3 contains 15 residues. CDR3 DNA sequence: TGTGCCAGCAGCTTAACTTCCGACCTCACAGATACGCAGTATTTT. Translated, it gives CASSLTSDLTDTQYF.

The V and J genes are TRBV4-3 and TRBJ1-5; D is perhaps TRBD1 (6 bases). The CDR3 spans 13 residues. The germline V and J ends were trimmed by 1 base and 7 bases, with 8 bases remaining between them. The germline CDR1 and CDR2 sequences are LGHNA and YSLEER. CDR3 sequence reads: CASSQARGQPQHF. Here the CDR3 DNA reads TGCGCCAGCAGCCAAGCCAGGGGCCAGCCCCAGCATTTT.

This clonotype was observed a few times. The chain couples TRBV6-2 or TRBV6-3 to TRBJ2-3, with 9 bases aligning to TRBD2. CDR3 length: 15 amino acids. The germline V gene has CDR1 MNHEY and CDR2 SVGEGT. The junction had 6 bases not matched to a gene; V was cut back by 4 bases and J by 4 bases. CDR3 sequence: CASSLSGGHADTQYF. The CDR3 DNA reads as TGTGCCAGCAGTTTAAGCGGGGGGCATGCAGATACGCAGTATTTT.

The genes are TRBV20-1 and TRBJ2-7; possible D gene TRBD1, 5 bases. The CDR3 consists of 15 residues. CDR1 DFQATT and CDR2 SNEGSKA come from the germline V gene (reference sequence). V lost 5 bases and J lost 1, with 18 bases in between. CDR3 sequence: CSALKVDSFSYEQYF. The CDR3 region has the DNA TGCAGTGCTTTAAAGGTTGACAGTTTTTCCTACGAGCAGTACTTC.

The chain uses TRBV4-3 and TRBJ2-7, with 9 bases that match TRBD1. CDR3 length equals 15 residues. Trimming at V came to 2 bases and at J to 6 bases, leaving 8 bases not matched to a gene. The germline V gene encodes CDR1 LGHNA and CDR2 YSLEER. The CDR3 DNA reads TGCGCCAGCAGCCAAAGTCCGGGACAGGGAAGCGAGCAGTACTTC. Translating it yields CASSQSPGQGSEQYF.

A single count supports this clonotype. The chain combines TRBV20-1 with TRBJ2-1, with a possible D match to TRBD2 (6 bases). Germline-derived CDR1 and CDR2 are DFQATT and SNEGSKA (reference sequence). The CDR3 is made up of 12 amino acids. The ends were cut back, 6 bases at V and 8 bases at J, with 14 bases in the middle. CDR3 sequence: CSAAPPGDEQFF. CDR3 coding DNA: TGCAGTGCCGCGCCGCCGGGAGATGAGCAGTTCTTC.

In this sample, this clonotype turned up once. The V gene is TRBV10-3, the J gene TRBJ1-2; tentatively, D is TRBD1 (5 bases). V was shortened by 8 bases and J by 0 bases, with 13 bases between the two germline ends. This CDR3 has 14 amino acids. Germline-derived CDR1 and CDR2 are ENHRY and SYGVKD. CDR3 region: CAISWDGSNYGYTF. The CDR3 DNA sequence: TGTGCCATCTCCTGGGACGGATCTAACTATGGCTACACCTTC.

This clonotype was recorded a few times. This rearrangement joins TRBV7-2 to TRBJ1-5; no firm D call. Per the germline V gene, CDR1 is SGHTA and CDR2 is FQGNSA. CDR3 size: 17 residues. Deletions cut 3 bases from V and 4 bases from J, with 19 bases between. This CDR3 reads CASSFRGLGGLNQPQHF. For the CDR3, the DNA is TGTGCCAGCAGCTTCCGGGGTCTGGGCGGATTAAATCAGCCCCAGCATTTT.

This clonotype was recorded many times. The chain combines TRBV12-3 or TRBV12-4 with TRBJ2-7; 11 bases map to TRBD1. This CDR3 has 14 residues. J gave up 3 bases and V 4 bases, and 2 bases lay outside the gene matches. The CDR3 sequence: CASSSGTGGYEQYF. CDR3 nucleotides: TGTGCCAGCAGTTCGGGGACAGGGGGCTACGAGCAGTACTTC.